A single sample gave rise to the 18 T cell receptor beta chains below, sequenced in a study of T-cell memory formation after mild COVID-19. In TCRdb, the 5' RACE reads were re-called with MiXCR into one record per CDR3 protein. The sample yields more than 35,000 distinct CDR3 sequences, more than 9% seen once. Sequenced sample: PBMCs or a T cell subset sorted from them (not recorded which). The origin of the receptors is an adult woman who had mild COVID-19 (a few samples of this study predate the infection). Cell type and time point are not known.

The DNA for the CDR3 is TGTGCCAGCAGTGGTGTGACAGGAGCTAATGAGCAGTTCTTC. This encodes CASSGVTGANEQFF. The gene calls are TRBV25-1 and TRBJ2-1, with a possible D match to TRBD1 (6 bases). This CDR3 is 14 amino acids long. Germline CDR1 MGHDK, CDR2 SYGVNS. Deletions cut 4 bases from V and 7 bases from J, with 14 bases between.

V usage is TRBV12-3 or TRBV12-4 and J usage is TRBJ2-2; D is perhaps TRBD2 (7 bases). V lost 5 bases and J 6 bases, leaving 16 bases between the germline ends. This CDR3 has 15 amino acids. Here the CDR3 DNA reads TGTGCCAGCAGTCTCGGGGGGCCTCTCCCCGGGGAGCTGTTTTTT. It yields the protein CASSLGGPLPGELFF.

In its sample, this clonotype was seen many times. The chain joins TRBV4-3 to TRBJ1-5; D possibly corresponds to TRBD1 (5 bases). Looked up from germline, CDR1 is LGHNA and CDR2 is YSLEER. The V end lost 0 bases, the J end lost 3 bases, and 9 bases lay between the germline ends. There are 15 residues in the CDR3. For the CDR3, the DNA is TGCGCCAGCAGCCAAGATTGGGGGGACAATCAGCCCCAGCATTTT. It translates to CASSQDWGDNQPQHF.

In its sample, this clonotype was seen a few times. The chain uses TRBV4-2 and TRBJ2-1, with TRBD1 identical over 8 bases. The CDR3 sequence is 16 residues long. The J segment lost 2 bases and the V segment lost 1 base, leaving 4 bases of the junction unmatched. CDR1 is LGHNA, CDR2 YNFKEQ, per germline. CDR3 protein: CASSQVAGQAYNEQFF. CDR3 sequence (DNA): TGTGCCAGCAGCCAAGTCGCGGGACAGGCCTACAATGAGCAGTTCTTC.

Ten or more counts support this clonotype. This chain joins TRBV4-1 and TRBJ2-7; TRBD1 might be the D (7 bases). CDR1 MGHRA and CDR2 YSYEKL come from the germline V gene. V was cut by 4 bases and J by 3 bases, with 19 bases left in between. The CDR3 is 16 residues long. The CDR3 here is CASSPSSQGGVYEQYF. DNA for the CDR3: TGCGCCAGCAGCCCCTCGAGCCAGGGGGGCGTCTACGAGCAGTACTTC.

The V and J genes are TRBV14 and TRBJ1-2, with D hard to call. Germline V lookup: CDR1 SGHDN, CDR2 FVKESK. The CDR3 is 15 residues long. Trimming cost V 4 bases and J 3 bases, with 15 bases left between them. In DNA form, the CDR3 reads TGTGCCAGCAGCCCGATCACGGGATCCCACTATGGCTACACCTTC. Translated: CASSPITGSHYGYTF.

This clonotype was found many times. The chain has TRBV15 and TRBJ2-3; 12 positions match TRBD1. This CDR3 comprises 15 residues. Germline CDR1 reads LNHNV; CDR2 reads YYDKDF (reference sequence). With 1 base clipped from V and 8 bases from J, the junction kept 4 bases outside the gene matches. CDR3 DNA sequence: TGTGCCACCAGCAGAGCCGGGACAGGGGGCTCTACGCAGTATTTT. Encoded protein: CATSRAGTGGSTQYF. The entire variable domain, with the rest obtained from reference TRBV15 and TRBJ2-3, is as follows: DAMVIQNPRYQVTQFGKPVTLSCSQTLNHNVMYWYQQKSSQAPKLLFHYYDKDFNNEADTPDNFQSRRPNTSFCFLDIRSPGLGDTAMYLCATSRAGTGGSTQYFGPGTRLTVL.

This chain connects TRBV12-3 or TRBV12-4 to TRBJ1-5, with a weak D call TRBD1 (5 bases). Deletions cut 1 base from V and 6 bases from J, with 7 bases between. This CDR3 has 13 amino acids. The CDR3, as DNA: TGTGCCAGCAGTTTAGGGGGCGTTCAGCCCCAGCATTTT. It translates to CASSLGGVQPQHF.

The chain couples TRBV30 to TRBJ2-1; no definite D call. Germline V gives CDR1 GTSNPN, CDR2 SVGIG (reference sequence). The CDR3 is 11 residues long. Trimming removed 4 bases at V and 6 bases at J, with 7 bases between. The CDR3 region has the DNA TGTGCCTGGACTCAAGGCAATGAGCAGTTCTTC. The encoded protein is CAWTQGNEQFF. Full variable domain (remainder filled in from reference TRBV30 and TRBJ2-1): SQTIHQWPATLVQPVGSPLSLECTVEGTSNPNLYWYRQAAGRGLQLLFYSVGIGQISSEVPQNLSASRPQDRQFILSSKKLLLSDSGFYLCAWTQGNEQFFGPGTRLTVL.

This clonotype has a count of ten or more. This chain connects TRBV24-1 to TRBJ1-2; D is undetermined. V lost 2 bases and J lost 3, with 15 bases in between. Per germline, CDR1 KGHDR and CDR2 SFDVKD. The CDR3 is 16 amino acids. CDR3 in amino acids: CATSDSKGLRHYGYTF. CDR3 in DNA: TGTGCCACCAGTGATTCAAAGGGTCTCCGCCACTATGGCTACACCTTC.

The rearrangement links TRBV19 to TRBJ1-2; D uncertain. There are 14 residues in the CDR3. CDR1 is LNHDA, CDR2 SQIVND, per germline (reference sequence). Trimming shortened V by 3 bases and J by 7 bases, and 15 bases separated the two germline ends. The CDR3 is CASSIPDWQSGYTF. Here the CDR3 DNA reads TGTGCCAGTAGTATCCCAGATTGGCAGTCTGGCTACACCTTC.

This rearrangement joins TRBV7-6 to TRBJ2-7; TRBD2 matches 10 bases. The CDR3 spans 16 residues. V dropped 5 bases and J dropped 2; count of bases not matched to a gene: 9. Germline CDR1 is SGHVS and CDR2 is FNYEAQ. The CDR3 reads CASSPRRAGGAYEQYF. The CDR3 bases are TGTGCCAGCAGCCCTCGGCGAGCGGGAGGGGCCTACGAGCAGTACTTC.

By sample share, this clonotype is medium-sized (0.01 to 0.1%). J is TRBJ2-2 and V is TRBV20-1; the D gene could be TRBD1 or TRBD2 (5 bases each). Trimming removed 0 bases at V and 8 bases at J, with 13 bases between. The germline V gene has CDR1 DFQATT and CDR2 SNEGSKA (reference sequence). This CDR3 spans 14 amino acids. Written as DNA, the CDR3 is TGCAGTGCTAGAGACCCGGGACCCAAGGGGGAGCTGTTTTTT. Amino acid sequence: CSARDPGPKGELFF.

The rearrangement uses TRBV6-1 and TRBJ2-7; TRBD2 matches 9 bases. The CDR3 covers 15 residues. Germline V CDR1 and CDR2: MNHNS, SASEGT. Losses at the gene ends were 10 bases for V and 0 bases for J; bases not matched to a gene: 10. The CDR3 loop is CATGSIAGASYEQYF. CDR3 nucleotide sequence: TGTGCCACAGGGTCGATAGCGGGAGCCTCCTACGAGCAGTACTTC.

This clonotype was seen more than once but under ten times. This chain links TRBV12-3 or TRBV12-4 with TRBJ1-3; D not resolved. V dropped 6 bases and J dropped 4 bases, with 13 bases sitting between them. The CDR3 extends over 14 amino acids. The CDR3 nucleotides read TGTGCCAGCAGCACATGGGGTAAAGGAAACACCATATATTTT. This translates into CASSTWGKGNTIYF.

In this sample, this clonotype turned up a few times. V and J are TRBV5-1 and TRBJ2-3; D is undetermined. V lost 4 bases, J lost 4 bases, and 13 bases lay in between. This CDR3 has 14 residues. CDR1 and CDR2 (germline): SGHRS, YFSETQ. The CDR3 nucleotides are TGCGCCAGCAGCCCGCGCCGAGGCGCAGATACGCAGTATTTT. Protein: CASSPRRGADTQYF.

V and J are TRBV4-3 and TRBJ2-1, with a possible D match to TRBD2 (6 bases). CDR1 is LGHNA and CDR2 is YSLEER in the germline V gene. The CDR3 spans 14 residues. V shed 4 bases and J shed 0 bases, with 7 bases lying between them. The DNA for the CDR3 is TGCGCCAGCAGCCTAGCGGACTCCTACAATGAGCAGTTCTTC. This encodes CASSLADSYNEQFF.

The chain recombines TRBV1 with TRBJ2-7; the table's D gene call, TRBD1, was not cross checked with the DNA. TRBV1 is marked as a pseudogene. The CDR3 sequence is 15 residues long. The chain's CDR3 is CTSSQGQGKNCEQYF. As DNA, the CDR3 is TGCACCAGCAGCCAAGGACAGGGTAAGAACTGCGAGCAGTACTTC.